This TCR beta chain was found in a study of shared T cell receptors in the human thymus. Using immunoSEQ multiplex PCR, the repertoire was profiled, and TCRdb retains in-frame clones only, with some absent. The sample has hundreds of thousands of clones, 85% to 95% seen once; the top ten hold about 0.02%. This CDR3 contains 16 residues. Per germline, CDR1 LNHDA and CDR2 SQIVND (reference sequence). Deletions cut 2 bases from V and 1 base from J, with 9 bases between. What was sequenced was thymocytes. This TCR came from a human donor. The chain is built from TRBV19 and TRBJ2-6; D remains ambiguous. CDR3 nucleotide sequence: TGTGCCAGTAGTATAAGTTCGAGGTCTGGGGCCAACGTCCTGACTTTC. Encoded protein: CASSISSRSGANVLTF.